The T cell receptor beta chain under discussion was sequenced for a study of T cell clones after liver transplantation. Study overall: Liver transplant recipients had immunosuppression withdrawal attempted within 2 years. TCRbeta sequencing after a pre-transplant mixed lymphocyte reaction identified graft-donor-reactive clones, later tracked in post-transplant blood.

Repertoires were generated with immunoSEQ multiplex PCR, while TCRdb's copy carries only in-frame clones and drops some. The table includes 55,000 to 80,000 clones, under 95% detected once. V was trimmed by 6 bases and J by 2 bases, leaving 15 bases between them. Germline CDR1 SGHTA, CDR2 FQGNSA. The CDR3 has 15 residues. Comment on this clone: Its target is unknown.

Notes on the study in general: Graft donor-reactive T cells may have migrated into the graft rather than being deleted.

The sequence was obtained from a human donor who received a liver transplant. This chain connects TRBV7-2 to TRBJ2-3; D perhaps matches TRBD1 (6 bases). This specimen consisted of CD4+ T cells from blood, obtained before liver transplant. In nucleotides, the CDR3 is TGTGCCAGCAGTCAACAGGGCGGGCTCACAGATACGCAGTATTTT. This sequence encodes CASSQQGGLTDTQYF.